This is a list of T cell receptor beta chains from one sample in a study of breast tumors, draining lymph nodes, adjacent tissues. Using its own MiXCR run on the multiplex PCR reads, TCRdb lists one record per CDR3 protein. The table includes 130,000 or so distinct CDR3 sequences, less than 25% detected once. The sequenced sample was axillary lymph node tissue. These receptors were taken from a female donor with breast cancer. Some clones in this sample may be carry-over from other donors' samples. CDR3s include the opening cysteine and the closing phenylalanine or tryptophan. The D gene is left open where the match is weak. Rows give clone size only sometimes, using once, few, many, or a class for an expanded clone.

J gene | D gene | clone size | V gene | CDR3 DNA | CDR3 protein
TRBJ2-7 | TRBD1 | . | TRBV28 | TGTGCCAGCAGTTTGCTCCCACCTCACAGGGGCCCAGGGACCTACGAGCAGTACTTC | CASSLLPPHRGPGTYEQYF
TRBJ2-1 | TRBD2 | many | TRBV7-3 | TGTGCCAGCAGCTTAACTCCCCTGACTAGCGGGAGGTACAATGAGCAGTTCTTC | CASSLTPLTSGRYNEQFF
TRBJ2-3 | . | many | TRBV20-1 | TGCAGTGCTAGCTCCGGGACACATAGCACAGATACGCAGTATTTT | CSASSGTHSTDTQYF
TRBJ2-7 | . | many | TRBV6-1 | TGTGCCAGCAGTGTGACAGGCCGGTTCTCCTACGAGCAGTACTTC | CASSVTGRFSYEQYF
TRBJ1-2 | . | many | TRBV14 | TGTGCCATCCTTGGACCATATGGCTACACCTTC | CAILGPYGYTF
TRBJ2-7 | . | many | TRBV7-8 | TGTGCCAGCAGCTGGGACTCAGCCTACGAGCAGTACTTC | CASSWDSAYEQYF
TRBJ2-1 | . | many | TRBV5-6 | TGTGCCAGCAGCTTATTGCCTACAGAATACAATGAGCAGTTCTTC | CASSLLPTEYNEQFF
TRBJ2-7 | . | many | TRBV20-1 | TGCAGTGCCTTATCCTCGGTAGAGACTCACGCGGGGGCGTACGAGCAGTACTTC | CSALSSVETHAGAYEQYF
TRBJ1-2 | . | many | TRBV9 | TGTGCCAGCAGCGGATACACACAAGGGGGTTCCAACTATGGCTACACCTTC | CASSGYTQGGSNYGYTF
TRBJ1-5 | TRBD1 | many | TRBV19 | TGTGCCAGTAGTAACAGGGGCTTTCAGCCCCAGCATTTT | CASSNRGFQPQHF
TRBJ2-7 | . | few | TRBV3-1 | TGTGCCAGCAGCCAAGGCGGGTACTCCTACGAGCAGTACTTC | CASSQGGYSYEQYF
TRBJ2-2 | . | many | TRBV24-1 | TGTGCCACCAGTGATTTAAGAGCGGGGAACACCGGGGAGCTGTTTTTT | CATSDLRAGNTGELFF
TRBJ2-2 | . | many | TRBV20-1 | TGCAGTGCTAGAGGGGGTGGGTGGACCGGGGAGCTGTTTTTT | CSARGGGWTGELFF
TRBJ2-7 | . | many | TRBV20-1 | TGCAGTGCTAGAGATTCAACCGCTGGGGAGCAGTACTTC | CSARDSTAGEQYF
TRBJ2-5 | . | . | TRBV5-1 | TGCGCCAGCAGCTTGGGACCTGGGGCAGAGGCCCAGTACTTC | CASSLGPGAEAQYF
TRBJ2-7 | TRBD2 | many | TRBV20-1 | TGCAGTGCCACATCGACTAGCGGATACTACGAGCAGTACTTC | CSATSTSGYYEQYF
TRBJ1-1 | . | . | TRBV7-9 | TGTGCCAGCAGCCGGACAAGACACACTGAAGCTTTCTTT | CASSRTRHTEAFF
TRBJ1-5 | TRBD1 | many | TRBV19 | TGTGCCACCGATCGGACAGGGGGCAATCAGCCCCAGCATTTT | CATDRTGGNQPQHF
TRBJ1-1 | . | . | TRBV27 | TGTGCCAGCAGTTTCGGAGCGTTGAACACTGAAGCTTTCTTT | CASSFGALNTEAFF
TRBJ2-3 | TRBD2 | many | TRBV20-1 | TGCAGTGCAATCGGGACTAGCGGGAGTTTCCTCACAGATACGCAGTATTTT | CSAIGTSGSFLTDTQYF
TRBJ2-5 | . | once | TRBV6-6 | TGTGCCTCCGGGGGCCAAACAGGTCTACTGAGGAAAGAGACCCAGTACTTC | CASGGQTGLLRKETQYF
TRBJ2-1 | . | . | TRBV28 | TGTGCCAGCAGTTTATATACAGGACGGATAAACAATGAGCAGTTCTTC | CASSLYTGRINNEQFF
TRBJ2-5 | TRBD2 | . | TRBV6-2/TRBV6-3 | TGTGCCAGCAGTCTGGGACTAGCGGGAGAGGGAGAGACCCAGTACTTC | CASSLGLAGEGETQYF
TRBJ2-2 | . | . | TRBV11-1 | TGTGCCAGCAGCGGCAAAAACACCGGGGAGCTGTTTTTT | CASSGKNTGELFF
TRBJ2-5 | . | many | TRBV5-6 | TGTGCCAGCAGTCGGGTCCAGACAGAGACCCAGTACTTC | CASSRVQTETQYF
TRBJ1-2 | . | few | TRBV19 | TGTGCCAGTAGTCCCCGGGAAGTGGGGGGCGACTATGGCTACACCTTC | CASSPREVGGDYGYTF
TRBJ1-6 | TRBD1 | many | TRBV28 | TGTGCCAGCAGTTTACCCCGACAGGGCTGGGCACCCCTCCACTTT | CASSLPRQGWAPLHF
TRBJ2-7 | . | many | TRBV28 | TGTGCCAGCAGTTCCCCAGGGACTCCACCCCCAGTCGAGCAGTACTTC | CASSSPGTPPPVEQYF
TRBJ2-4 | TRBD2 | . | TRBV5-6 | TGTGCCAGCAGCCTGTGGGGGGGGGGTGGCAAAAACATTCAGTACTTC | CASSLWGGGGKNIQYF